This is a list of T cell receptor beta chains from one sample in a study of cytomegalovirus exposure and HLA in healthy donors. The table came from immunoSEQ multiplex PCR; TCRdb's copy has only in-frame clones and leaves some out. The table lists roughly 150,000 clones, approximately 80% of them singletons. The sample was PBMCs. The origin of the receptors is a man aged 25 to 40 in good health and CMV-seronegative. Each CDR3 is given with its conserved first and last residue. A D gene is named only where the DNA matches it firmly. Expanded clones are given a class, and other clones once, few, many or no size at all.

d_call j_call v_call clone_size cdr3_aa cdr3_nt
NA TRBJ1-2 TRBV6-1 NA CASRILRGGYGYTF TGTGCCAGCAGGATCTTAAGGGGGGGCTATGGCTACACCTTC
NA TRBJ2-3 TRBV28 NA CASSLPPLYTQYF TGTGCCAGCAGTTTACCCCCACTTTATACGCAGTATTTT
TRBD2 TRBJ2-1 TRBV9 NA CASSPRGGSLRNEQFF TGTGCCAGCAGCCCTCGTGGCGGGAGCCTACGCAATGAGCAGTTCTTC
TRBD2 TRBJ2-7 TRBV27 once CASSYRGGGSYEQYF TGTGCCAGCAGCTACCGGGGGGGTGGGTCCTACGAGCAGTACTTC
NA TRBJ1-3 TRBV7-2 NA CASSLFGSPIIYF TGTGCCAGCAGCTTATTCGGGTCCCCAATAATATATTTT
NA TRBJ2-7 TRBV18 NA CASSLTGTYEQYF TGTGCCAGCTCACTTACCGGGACCTACGAGCAGTACTTC
NA TRBJ2-5 TRBV27 NA CASSLSRGEGTQYF TGTGCCAGCAGTTTAAGCAGGGGCGAAGGGACCCAGTACTTC
TRBD1 TRBJ1-2 TRBV5-1 few CASSPGTGLNYGYTF TGCGCCAGCAGCCCGGGGACAGGGTTGAACTATGGCTACACCTTC
NA TRBJ1-2 TRBV28 few CASNGGLYGYTF TGTGCCAGCAATGGAGGGCTCTATGGCTACACCTTC
NA TRBJ2-7 TRBV5-1 NA CASSQAGTSYEQYF TGCGCCAGCAGCCAGGCGGGAACGTCGTACGAGCAGTACTTC
NA TRBJ2-7 TRBV7-2 NA CASSAQGSYEQYF TGTGCCAGCAGTGCACAGGGCTCCTACGAGCAGTACTTC
NA TRBJ2-1 TRBV25-1 NA CASRGLSHEQFF TGTGCCAGCCGGGGACTTTCGCATGAGCAGTTCTTC
TRBD2 TRBJ2-3 TRBV13 NA CASSLPPTSGRGADTQYF TGTGCCAGCAGCTTACCCCCGACTAGCGGGAGGGGGGCAGATACGCAGTATTTT
TRBD1 TRBJ1-5 TRBV5-8 NA CASSPVGQGGNQPQHF TGTGCCAGCAGCCCGGTAGGACAGGGCGGCAATCAGCCCCAGCATTTT
NA TRBJ1-1 TRBV6-1 once CASSGGVNTEAFF TGTGCCAGCAGTGGGGGGGTGAACACTGAAGCTTTCTTT